A selection of T cell receptor beta chains follows, all from one sample in a study of CD8+ T cells in alopecia areata. Only in-frame clones appear in the TCRdb table, and some are missing; sequencing was by immunoSEQ multiplex PCR. The profile shows hundreds of thousands of clones, about 68% of them singletons. The sample was CD4+ T cells sorted from blood, taken at week 0. These receptors originate from a human donor with alopecia areata. CDR3s include the opening cysteine and the closing phenylalanine or tryptophan. The D gene is left open where the match is weak. Some rows mark clone size as missing; the rest say once, few, many or name a class of expanded clone.

clone_size j_call d_call v_call cdr3_nt cdr3_aa
- TRBJ2-5 - TRBV11-1 TGTGCCAGCAGCTTAGGGCAACAAGAGACCCAGTACTTC CASSLGQQETQYF
- TRBJ2-3 - TRBV30 TGTGCCTGGAGCGGGAATATGCATGATACGCAGTATTTT CAWSGNMHDTQYF
- TRBJ2-7 - TRBV2 TGTGCCAGCTCCGGGGGAGCCTACGAGCAGTACTTC CASSGGAYEQYF
few TRBJ1-1 - TRBV30 TGTGCCTGGAGTAAGGGAAGTATGAACACTGAAGCTTTCTTT CAWSKGSMNTEAFF
many TRBJ2-6 TRBD1 TRBV18 TGTGCCAGCTCCCAATCGGTGACAGGGGGCCTGTCTGGGGCCAACGTCCTGACTTTC CASSQSVTGGLSGANVLTF
- TRBJ2-5 TRBD2 TRBV30 TGTGCCTGGAGTGTACTAGCGGGGTTCGAGACCCAGTACTTC CAWSVLAGFETQYF
- TRBJ1-5 - TRBV29-1 TGCAGCGCCCTGAGTGGAGGCGGACCCCAGCATTTT CSALSGGGPQHF
- TRBJ1-5 - TRBV30 TGTGCCTGGAGTGTAGGTGGCAATCAGCCCCAGCATTTT CAWSVGGNQPQHF
- TRBJ1-1 - TRBV29-1 TGCAGCGCAGGGAGGAACACTGAAGCTTTCTTT CSAGRNTEAFF
- TRBJ1-5 - TRBV30 TGTGCCTGGAGTGTACTCGGGAGAAATCAGCCCCAGCATTTT CAWSVLGRNQPQHF
- TRBJ2-3 - TRBV5-1 TGCGCCAGCAGATGGGGGCTCACAGATACGCAGTATTTT CASRWGLTDTQYF
few TRBJ1-3 - TRBV30 TGTGCCTGGAGTACGGGAAACACCATATATTTT CAWSTGNTIYF
- TRBJ2-2 - TRBV5-1 TGCGCCAGCGGGTCCCAACACGGAAGGTGGAACACCGGGGAGCTGTTTTTT CASGSQHGRWNTGELFF
few TRBJ2-3 - TRBV29-1 TGCAGCGTTTACAGAGCCACAGATACGCAGTATTTT CSVYRATDTQYF
few TRBJ2-1 TRBD1 TRBV14 TGTGCCAGCAGCCACCGGGACAGGGGGTCCCCCACACACAATGAGCAGTTCTTC CASSHRDRGSPTHNEQFF
- TRBJ2-7 - TRBV10-2 TGCGCCAGCAGTGAGTCGAACGAGCAGTACTTC CASSESNEQYF
- TRBJ2-3 TRBD1 TRBV7-3 TGTGCCAGCAGCTCCCGGGGCAGGGGGAGAGGAGATACGCAGTATTTT CASSSRGRGRGDTQYF
- TRBJ2-7 - TRBV15 TGTGCCACCAGCGCAGCCGGGGCCTCCTACGAGCAGTACTTC CATSAAGASYEQYF
- TRBJ2-5 - TRBV20-1 TGCAGTGTTAATAGGCAAGAGACCCAGTACTTC CSVNRQETQYF
- TRBJ2-7 - TRBV29-1 TGCAGCGTGGCGGTTAGCTCCTACGAGCAGTACTTC CSVAVSSYEQYF
few TRBJ2-1 TRBD2 TRBV29-1 TGCAGCGTTGAAGTTAGCGGGGGCTACAATGAGCAGTTCTTC CSVEVSGGYNEQFF
- TRBJ1-6 TRBD1 TRBV30 TGTGCCTGGAACCCTGGGACAGCTTATAATTCACCCCTCCACTTT CAWNPGTAYNSPLHF